This T cell receptor beta chain originates from a study of cytomegalovirus exposure and HLA in healthy donors. Study results and caveats: Later analysis identified several of the most significant clusters that appeared linked to common viral pathogens. Sequence variants that were highly shared formed a cluster that was likely a sequencing artifact.

Germline assignment: CDR1 GTSNPN and CDR2 SVGIG (reference sequence). The CDR3 is made up of 12 amino acids. The study ran its PCR with 60 Vbeta and 13 Jbeta primers. Clones were sequenced by immunoSEQ multiplex PCR, and TCRdb holds only the in-frame ones, with some missing. The sample lists 120,000 or so clones, over 8.5% occurring once. This clone was detected a few times. Its target is unknown. Sequenced input: PBMCs. The clonotype was recovered from a middle-aged woman in good health and CMV-seropositive. This chain joins TRBV30 and TRBJ2-1; TRBD2 agrees at 8 bases. In nucleotides, the CDR3 is TGTTTCGGGGGGGAATTATACAATGAGCAGTTCTTC. It codes for CFGGELYNEQFF.